The 5 T cell receptor beta chains reported below all come from one sample, sequenced in a study of CD8 T cells in Susac syndrome. Reverse transcription of about 0.45 to 1 ug RNA was performed with random hexamers. TCRdb used MiXCR to reprocess the immunoSEQ multiplex PCR reads, holding one entry per CDR3 protein. Of 180,000 or so distinct CDR3 sequences in the sample, roughly 94% were seen once. The material sequenced was CD4+ T cells from PBMCs. The receptors were sampled from a human donor in good health.

The J gene is TRBJ1-5, the V gene TRBV20-1; 9 bases match TRBD1. This CDR3 contains 13 residues. V was pared by 4 bases and J by 7 bases, with 5 bases of the junction left unmatched. Germline V CDR1 and CDR2: DFQATT, SNEGSKA (reference sequence). DNA for the CDR3: TGCAGTGCTATACAGGGGGCGGGACAGCCCCAGCATTTT. Translating it yields CSAIQGAGQPQHF.

The rearrangement links TRBV12-3 or TRBV12-4 to TRBJ1-5; 10 bases map to TRBD1. CDR3 size: 15 residues. The trim removed 8 bases at V and 1 base at J, leaving 5 bases unmatched. This CDR3 is CASGQGGGSNQPQHF. CDR3 in DNA: TGTGCCAGCGGACAGGGGGGAGGCAGCAATCAGCCCCAGCATTTT.

The rearrangement links TRBV20-1 to TRBJ2-5, with TRBD2 matching over 9 bases. The V gene's germline CDR1 is DFQATT and CDR2 SNEGSKA (reference sequence). The CDR3 extends over 15 amino acids. With 0 bases clipped from V and 0 bases from J, the junction kept 2 bases outside the gene matches. As DNA, the CDR3 is TGCAGTGCTAGAGATCCTAGCGGGGACCAAGAGACCCAGTACTTC. This translates into CSARDPSGDQETQYF.

The chain has TRBV3-1 and TRBJ1-2; D unresolved. This CDR3 spans 13 amino acids. Germline V CDR1 and CDR2: LGHDT, YNNKEL (reference sequence). Trimming cost V 1 base and J 8 bases, with 11 bases left between them. CDR3 DNA sequence: TGTGCCAGCAGCCAAGCGGTAGCGGGCGGCTACACCTTC. Its translation: CASSQAVAGGYTF.

The chain uses TRBV20-1 and TRBJ2-7; D is possibly TRBD2 (5 bases). Trimming removed 6 bases from V and 4 bases from J, with 13 bases in between. The CDR3 consists of 12 residues. CDR1 and CDR2 (germline): DFQATT, SNEGSKA (reference sequence). The CDR3 here is CSARGFDYEQYV. The CDR3 region has the DNA TGCAGTGCCCGGGGTTTTGATTACGAGCAGTACGTC.